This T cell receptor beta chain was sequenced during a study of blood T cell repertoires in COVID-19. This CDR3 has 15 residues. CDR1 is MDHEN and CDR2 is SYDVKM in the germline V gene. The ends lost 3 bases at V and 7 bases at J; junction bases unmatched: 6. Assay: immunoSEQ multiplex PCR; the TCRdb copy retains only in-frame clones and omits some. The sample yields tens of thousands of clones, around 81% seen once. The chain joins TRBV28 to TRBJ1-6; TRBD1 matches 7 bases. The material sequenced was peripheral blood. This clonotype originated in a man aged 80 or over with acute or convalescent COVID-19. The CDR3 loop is CASSLTGTVNSPLHF. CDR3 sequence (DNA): TGTGCCAGCAGTTTGACCGGGACAGTGAATTCACCCCTCCACTTT.